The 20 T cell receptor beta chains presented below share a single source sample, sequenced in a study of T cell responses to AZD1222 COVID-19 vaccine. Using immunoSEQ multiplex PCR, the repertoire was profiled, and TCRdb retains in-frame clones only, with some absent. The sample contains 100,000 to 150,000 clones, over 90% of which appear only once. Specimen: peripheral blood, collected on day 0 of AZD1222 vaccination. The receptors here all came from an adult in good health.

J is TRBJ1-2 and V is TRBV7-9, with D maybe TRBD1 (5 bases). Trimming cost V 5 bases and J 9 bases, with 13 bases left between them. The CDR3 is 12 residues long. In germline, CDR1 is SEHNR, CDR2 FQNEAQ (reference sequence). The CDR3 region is CASSPGEGRYTF. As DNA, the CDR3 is TGTGCCAGCAGCCCGGGGGAGGGCCGCTACACCTTC.

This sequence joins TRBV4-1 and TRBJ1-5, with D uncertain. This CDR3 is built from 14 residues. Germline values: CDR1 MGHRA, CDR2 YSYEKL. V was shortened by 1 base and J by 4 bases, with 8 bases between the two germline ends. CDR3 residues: CASSQVAANQPQHF. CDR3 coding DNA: TGCGCCAGCAGCCAAGTGGCTGCTAATCAGCCCCAGCATTTT.

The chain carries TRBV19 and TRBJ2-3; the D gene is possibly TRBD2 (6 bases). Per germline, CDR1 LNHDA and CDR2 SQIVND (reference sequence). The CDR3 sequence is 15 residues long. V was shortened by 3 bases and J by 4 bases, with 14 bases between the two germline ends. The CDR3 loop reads CASSISAGTPDTQYF. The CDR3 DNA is TGTGCCAGTAGTATTTCGGCGGGAACTCCAGATACGCAGTATTTT. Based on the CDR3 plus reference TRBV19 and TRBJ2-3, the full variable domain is DGGITQSPKYLFRKEGQNVTLSCEQNLNHDAMYWYRQDPGQGLRLIYYSQIVNDFQKGDIAEGYSVSREKKESFPLTVTSAQKNPTAFYLCASSISAGTPDTQYFGPGTRLTVL.

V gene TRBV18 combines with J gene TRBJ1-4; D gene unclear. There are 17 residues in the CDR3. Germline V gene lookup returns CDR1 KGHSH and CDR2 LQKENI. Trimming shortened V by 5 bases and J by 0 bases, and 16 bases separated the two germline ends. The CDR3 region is CASSSRPSGTTNEKLFF. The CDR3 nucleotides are TGTGCCAGCTCATCCCGACCTAGCGGGACAACTAATGAAAAACTGTTTTTT.

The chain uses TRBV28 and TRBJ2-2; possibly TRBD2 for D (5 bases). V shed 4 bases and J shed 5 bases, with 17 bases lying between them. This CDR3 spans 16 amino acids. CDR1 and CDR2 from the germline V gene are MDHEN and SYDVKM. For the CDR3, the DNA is TGTGCCAGCAGTTCCCTTGGGTCGGGGAAAACCGGGGAGCTGTTTTTT. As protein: CASSSLGSGKTGELFF. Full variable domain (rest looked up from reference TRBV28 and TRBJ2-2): DVKVTQSSRYLVKRTGEKVFLECVQDMDHENMFWYRQDPGLGLRLIYFSYDVKMKEKGDIPEGYSVSREKKERFSLILESASTNQTSMYLCASSSLGSGKTGELFFGEGSRLTVL.

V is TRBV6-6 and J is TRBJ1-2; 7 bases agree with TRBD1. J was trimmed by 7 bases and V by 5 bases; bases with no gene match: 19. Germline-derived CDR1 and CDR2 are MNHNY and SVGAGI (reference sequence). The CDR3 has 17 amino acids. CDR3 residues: CASSRIYETGNVRGYTF. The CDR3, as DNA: TGTGCCAGCAGTCGGATTTATGAGACAGGGAATGTCCGTGGCTACACCTTC.

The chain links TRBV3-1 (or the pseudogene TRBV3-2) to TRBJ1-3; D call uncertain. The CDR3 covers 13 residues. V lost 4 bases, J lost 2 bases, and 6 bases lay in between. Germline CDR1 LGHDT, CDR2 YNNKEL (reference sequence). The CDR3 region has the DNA TGTGCCAGCAGCCCCAGCCCTGGAAACACCATATATTTT. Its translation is CASSPSPGNTIYF.

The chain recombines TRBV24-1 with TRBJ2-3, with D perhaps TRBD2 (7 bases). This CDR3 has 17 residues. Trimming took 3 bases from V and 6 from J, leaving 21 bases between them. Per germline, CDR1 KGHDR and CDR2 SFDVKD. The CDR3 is CATSDIDRRGFSDTQYF. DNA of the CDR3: TGTGCCACCAGTGATATCGACAGGCGGGGGTTCTCGGATACGCAGTATTTT.

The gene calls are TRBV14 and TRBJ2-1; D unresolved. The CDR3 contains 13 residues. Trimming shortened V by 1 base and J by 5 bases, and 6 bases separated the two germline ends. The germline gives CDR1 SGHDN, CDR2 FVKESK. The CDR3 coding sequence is TGTGCCAGCAGCCAAGGAGCGAACAATGAGCAGTTCTTC. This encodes CASSQGANNEQFF.

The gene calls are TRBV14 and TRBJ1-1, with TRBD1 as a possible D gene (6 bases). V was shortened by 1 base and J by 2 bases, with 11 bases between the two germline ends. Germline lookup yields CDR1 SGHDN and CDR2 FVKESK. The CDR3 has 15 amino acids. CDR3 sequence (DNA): TGTGCCAGCAGCCAAGGTGCAGGGGTAAACACTGAAGCTTTCTTT. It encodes CASSQGAGVNTEAFF.

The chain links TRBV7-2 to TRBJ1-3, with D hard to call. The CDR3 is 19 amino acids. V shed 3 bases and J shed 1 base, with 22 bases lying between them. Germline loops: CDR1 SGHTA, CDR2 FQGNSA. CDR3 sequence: CASSFRWASLGESGNTIYF. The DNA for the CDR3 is TGTGCCAGCAGCTTTCGGTGGGCCTCCCTGGGCGAATCTGGAAACACCATATATTTT.

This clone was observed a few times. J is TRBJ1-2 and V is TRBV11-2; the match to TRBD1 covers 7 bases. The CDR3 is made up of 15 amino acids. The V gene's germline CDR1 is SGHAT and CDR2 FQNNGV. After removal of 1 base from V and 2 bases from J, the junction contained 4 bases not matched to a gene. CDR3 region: CASSLVSGGNYGYTF. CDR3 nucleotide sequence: TGTGCCAGCAGCTTAGTCTCAGGGGGGAACTATGGCTACACCTTC. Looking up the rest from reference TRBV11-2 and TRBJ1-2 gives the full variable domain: EAGVAQSPRYKIIEKRQSVAFWCNPISGHATLYWYQQILGQGPKLLIQFQNNGVVDDSQLPKDRFSAERLKGVDSTLKIQPAKLEDSAVYLCASSLVSGGNYGYTFGSGTRLTVV.

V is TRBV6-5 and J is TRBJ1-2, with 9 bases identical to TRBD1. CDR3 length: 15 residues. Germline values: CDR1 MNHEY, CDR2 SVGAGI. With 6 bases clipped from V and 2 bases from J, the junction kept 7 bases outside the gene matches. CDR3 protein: CASRPQGAQNYGYTF. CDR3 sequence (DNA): TGTGCCAGCAGACCACAGGGGGCGCAAAACTATGGCTACACCTTC.

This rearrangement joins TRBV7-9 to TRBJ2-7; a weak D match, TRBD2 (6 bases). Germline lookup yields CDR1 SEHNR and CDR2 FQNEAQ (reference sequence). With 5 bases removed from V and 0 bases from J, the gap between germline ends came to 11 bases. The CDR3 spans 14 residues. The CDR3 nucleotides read TGTGCCAGCAGCGTGGGGGGAGACTCCTACGAGCAGTACTTC. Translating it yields CASSVGGDSYEQYF.

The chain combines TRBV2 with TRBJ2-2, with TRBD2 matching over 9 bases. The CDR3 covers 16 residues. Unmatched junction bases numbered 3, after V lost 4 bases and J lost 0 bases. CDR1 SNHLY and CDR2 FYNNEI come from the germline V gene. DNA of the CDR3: TGTGCCAGCAGTGGCGGGAGGGGGGCGAACACCGGGGAGCTGTTTTTT. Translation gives CASSGGRGANTGELFF. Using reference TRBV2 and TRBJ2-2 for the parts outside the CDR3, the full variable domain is EPEVTQTPSHQVTQMGQEVILRCVPISNHLYFYWYRQILGQKVEFLVSFYNNEISEKSEIFDDQFSVERPDGSNFTLKIRSTKLEDSAMYFCASSGGRGANTGELFFGEGSRLTVL.

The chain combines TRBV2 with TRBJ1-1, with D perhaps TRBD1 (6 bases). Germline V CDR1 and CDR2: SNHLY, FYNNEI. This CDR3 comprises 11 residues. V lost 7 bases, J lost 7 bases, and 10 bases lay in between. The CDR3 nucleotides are TGTGCCAGCATGGGGGGCCATGAAGCTTTCTTT. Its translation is CASMGGHEAFF.

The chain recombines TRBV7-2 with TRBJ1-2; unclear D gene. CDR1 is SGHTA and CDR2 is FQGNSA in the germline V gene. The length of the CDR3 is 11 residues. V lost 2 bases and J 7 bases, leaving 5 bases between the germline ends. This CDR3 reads CASSLFLGYTF. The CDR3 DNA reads TGTGCCAGCAGCTTATTCCTTGGCTACACCTTC.

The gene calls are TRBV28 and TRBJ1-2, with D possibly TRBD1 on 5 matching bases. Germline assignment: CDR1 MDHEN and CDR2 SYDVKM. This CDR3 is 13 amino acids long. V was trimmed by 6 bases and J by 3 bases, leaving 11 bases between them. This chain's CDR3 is CASRFQGDYGYTF. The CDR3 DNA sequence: TGTGCCAGCAGATTCCAGGGTGACTATGGCTACACCTTC.

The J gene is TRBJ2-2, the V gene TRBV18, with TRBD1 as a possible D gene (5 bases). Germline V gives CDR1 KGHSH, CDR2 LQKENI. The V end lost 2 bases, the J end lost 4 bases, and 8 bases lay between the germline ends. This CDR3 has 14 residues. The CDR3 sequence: CASSPSGITGELFF. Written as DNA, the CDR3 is TGTGCCAGCTCACCATCAGGGATCACCGGGGAGCTGTTTTTT.

The CDR3 loop reads CASSLGAGGRPGELFF. DNA of the CDR3: TGTGCCAGCAGCTTGGGGGCAGGAGGGAGGCCCGGGGAGCTGTTTTTT. The V gene is TRBV5-4, the J gene TRBJ2-2; D might be TRBD2 (6 bases). CDR1 SGHNT and CDR2 YYREEE come from the germline V gene (reference sequence). Trimming removed 0 bases from V and 6 bases from J, with 15 bases in between. CDR3 length equals 16 residues.